This T cell receptor beta chain came from a study of T cell changes during pregnancy in multiple sclerosis. Clones were read by immunoSEQ multiplex PCR, and TCRdb kept only the in-frame ones, dropping some. The sample has about 20,000 clones, around 89% seen once. The V end lost 3 bases, the J end lost 1 base, and 12 bases lay between the germline ends. The germline CDR1 and CDR2 sequences are SGHVS and FNYEAQ. CDR3 size: 15 residues. The gene calls are TRBV7-6 and TRBJ1-1; weak D call: TRBD1 (5 bases). The sequence came from a female donor in good health, enrolled as a control in a pregnancy study. The sequencing used CD8+ T cells from peripheral blood mononuclear cells, collected in the third trimester of pregnancy. CDR3 in amino acids: CASSLAGDRNTEAFF. CDR3 DNA: TGTGCCAGCAGCTTGGCGGGGGATAGGAACACTGAAGCTTTCTTT.